This entry lists 27 T cell receptor beta chains sequenced from one sample in a study of glioma-infiltrating T cells after dendritic cell vaccination. Time point specified: after dendritic cell vaccination, including at tumor progression/relapse. Here immunoSEQ multiplex PCR was the method, and the copy in TCRdb shows in-frame clones only, minus some. The sample gives approximately 50,000 clones, roughly 84% of which show up once; about 9% is in the top ten. Sequencing used blood, obtained after dendritic cell vaccination. These receptors originate from a human donor with glioblastoma.

V gene TRBV5-1 combines with J gene TRBJ1-3, with a weak D call TRBD1 (5 bases). V lost 1 base and J lost 4, with 6 bases in between. This CDR3 has 13 residues. Germline CDR1 reads SGHRS; CDR2 reads YFSETQ. CDR3 sequence: CASSLNRGNTIYF. In DNA, the CDR3 is TGCGCCAGCAGCTTGAACAGGGGAAACACCATATATTTT. The full variable domain, with the rest looked up from reference TRBV5-1 and TRBJ1-3, is KAGVTQTPRYLIKTRGQQVTLSCSPISGHRSVSWYQQTPGQGLQFLFEYFSETQRNKGNFPGRFSGRQFSNSRSEMNVSTLELGDSALYLCASSLNRGNTIYFGEGSWLTVV.

This chain links TRBV30 with TRBJ1-5; 7 bases map to TRBD1. Per the germline V gene, CDR1 is GTSNPN and CDR2 is SVGIG (reference sequence). This CDR3 spans 14 amino acids. The V gene end was trimmed by 5 bases and the J gene end by 2 bases; junction bases not matched to a gene: 6. CDR3 protein: CAWSGQAGNQPQHF. DNA of the CDR3: TGTGCCTGGTCAGGACAGGCGGGCAATCAGCCCCAGCATTTT.

Only one count was recorded for this clone. This chain links TRBV19 with TRBJ2-3; 9 positions agree with TRBD2. V lost 4 bases and J lost 6; bases outside the gene matches: 5. The V gene's germline CDR1 is LNHDA and CDR2 SQIVND (reference sequence). The CDR3 has 14 residues. The CDR3 protein is CASSSGGAADTQYF. The CDR3 DNA reads as TGTGCCAGTAGTAGCGGGGGGGCGGCCGATACGCAGTATTTT.

The V call is TRBV11-3, the J call TRBJ2-3; D perhaps matches TRBD1 (5 bases). The V end was cut by 3 bases, the J end by 2 bases, with 12 bases between. The CDR3 runs 15 residues. The V gene's germline CDR1 is SGHNT and CDR2 YENEEA. CDR3 sequence (DNA): TGTGCCAGCAGCTTGGGCAGGGCGGTCACAGATACGCAGTATTTT. It translates to CASSLGRAVTDTQYF.

CDR3 sequence: CASSLAGGNTQYF. In DNA, the CDR3 is TGTGCCAGCAGCTTAGCAGGAGGGAATACGCAGTATTTT. The chain combines TRBV7-2 with TRBJ2-3; D is possibly TRBD2 (6 bases). V was cut by 0 bases and J by 7 bases, with 8 bases left in between. This CDR3 has 13 amino acids. Germline V gene data show CDR1 as SGHTA and CDR2 as FQGNSA.

The V call is TRBV5-1, the J call TRBJ2-7; 11 bases are shared with TRBD1. The CDR3 totals 14 residues. After removal of 3 bases from V and 7 bases from J, the junction contained 6 bases not matched to a gene. Germline CDR1 reads SGHRS; CDR2 reads YFSETQ. In nucleotides, the CDR3 is TGCGCCAGCAGCTCAGGACAGGGGGCAAGGGAGCAGTACTTC. This gives the protein CASSSGQGAREQYF. Together with reference TRBV5-1 and TRBJ2-7, the CDR3 gives the full variable domain: KAGVTQTPRYLIKTRGQQVTLSCSPISGHRSVSWYQQTPGQGLQFLFEYFSETQRNKGNFPGRFSGRQFSNSRSEMNVSTLELGDSALYLCASSSGQGAREQYFGPGTRLTVT.

This chain joins TRBV9 and TRBJ2-5; tentatively, D is TRBD1 (5 bases). The CDR3 covers 15 residues. V was cut by 1 base and J by 5 bases, with 15 bases left in between. Looked up from germline, CDR1 is SGDLS and CDR2 is YYNGEE. The CDR3 DNA sequence: TGTGCCAGCAGCGTACAGGGTGGGTTAGGGGAGACCCAGTACTTC. This codes for CASSVQGGLGETQYF.

The chain links TRBV2 to TRBJ2-7; D uncertain. This CDR3 comprises 10 residues. Germline loops: CDR1 SNHLY, CDR2 FYNNEI. The V gene lost 7 bases and the J gene lost 3 bases, with 4 bases spanning the gap. The CDR3, as DNA: TGTGCCAGCAACATCTACGAGCAGTACTTC. Protein: CASNIYEQYF.

This chain connects TRBV11-1 to TRBJ2-7, with 10 bases matching TRBD1. This CDR3 has 13 residues. Germline CDR1 is SGHAT and CDR2 is FQDESV (reference sequence). The CDR3 region is CASGTGVSYEQYF. In DNA, the CDR3 is TGTGCATCCGGGACAGGGGTATCCTACGAGCAGTACTTC. The complete variable domain, with remaining parts taken from reference TRBV11-1 and TRBJ2-7, reads EAEVAQSPRYKITEKSQAVAFWCDPISGHATLYWYRQILGQGPELLVQFQDESVVDDSQLPKDRFSAERLKGVDSTLKIQPAELGDSAMYLCASGTGVSYEQYFGPGTRLTVT.

The gene calls are TRBV5-1 and TRBJ1-3; 10 positions agree with TRBD1. The germline gives CDR1 SGHRS, CDR2 YFSETQ. The CDR3 consists of 17 residues. V lost 4 bases to trimming and J lost 0 bases; unmatched junction nucleotides: 7. CDR3 loop: CASSPSGQGISGNTIYF. The CDR3 nucleotides read TGCGCCAGCAGCCCATCGGGACAGGGGATCTCTGGAAACACCATATATTTT.

The sample holds one count of this clone. V gene TRBV6-5 combines with J gene TRBJ2-5, with TRBD1 matching 9 bases. With V trimmed by 6 bases and J by 4 bases, 6 bases remained unmatched. From germline, CDR1 is MNHEY and CDR2 SVGAGI. The CDR3 is made up of 14 amino acids. CDR3: CASRGTGGLETQYF. For the CDR3, the DNA is TGTGCCAGCAGGGGAACAGGGGGCCTAGAGACCCAGTACTTC.

This chain connects TRBV9 to TRBJ2-3; 7 bases map to TRBD2. Germline CDR1 is SGDLS and CDR2 is YYNGEE. This CDR3 contains 14 residues. V lost 3 bases, J lost 5 bases, and 6 bases stayed unmatched. CDR3 in amino acids: CASSETSRGDTQYF. The CDR3 coding sequence is TGTGCCAGCAGCGAGACTAGCCGGGGAGATACGCAGTATTTT.

The chain has TRBV30 and TRBJ1-1, with 9 bases matching TRBD1. There are 13 residues in the CDR3. V trimming: 3 bases; J trimming: 1 base; junction bases outside the gene matches: 0. Germline assignment: CDR1 GTSNPN and CDR2 SVGIG (reference sequence). The CDR3 sequence is CAWRGQGNTEAFF. Here the CDR3 DNA reads TGTGCCTGGAGGGGACAGGGGAACACTGAAGCTTTCTTT.

The chain joins TRBV5-6 to TRBJ1-2; D is unclear. CDR1 SGHDT and CDR2 YYEEEE come from the germline V gene. Trimming left V 0 bases short and J 2 bases short, with 8 bases between. The CDR3 contains 14 residues. CDR3 bases: TGTGCCAGCAGCTTGGATCCCAGAAACTATGGCTACACCTTC. Its translation is CASSLDPRNYGYTF.

The chain links TRBV11-3 to TRBJ1-1, with D hard to call. Germline V lookup: CDR1 SGHNT, CDR2 YENEEA. The V gene lost 2 bases and the J gene lost 4 bases, with 11 bases spanning the gap. The length of the CDR3 is 14 residues. CDR3 DNA sequence: TGTGCCAGCAGCTTACTATCAACTAGCACTGAAGCTTTCTTT. Translated: CASSLLSTSTEAFF.

The DNA of the CDR3 is TGTGCCAGCAGTGGGGACAGGGAGATCAATCAGCCCCAGCATTTT. This translates into CASSGDREINQPQHF. This chain connects TRBV2 to TRBJ1-5; 9 bases line up with TRBD1. The CDR3 sequence is 15 residues long. Germline V gives CDR1 SNHLY, CDR2 FYNNEI. V was pared by 4 bases and J by 3 bases, with 4 bases of the junction left unmatched.

This clone was seen only once. This chain uses TRBV10-3 with TRBJ1-2; D gene uncertain. Trimming stripped 0 bases from V and 0 bases from J, with 8 bases between. Germline V lookup: CDR1 ENHRY, CDR2 SYGVKD. The CDR3 contains 15 residues. The CDR3 DNA sequence: TGTGCCATCAGTGAGTCGAGAGAAGCTAACTATGGCTACACCTTC. The encoded protein is CAISESREANYGYTF.

This chain joins TRBV18 and TRBJ2-3, with 7 bases matching TRBD2. V was pared by 3 bases and J by 2 bases, with 11 bases of the junction left unmatched. CDR1 is KGHSH, CDR2 LQKENI, per germline. CDR3 length: 17 amino acids. CDR3 DNA sequence: TGTGCCAGCTCACCTATTACCTCCAGCGGGGCCACAGATACGCAGTATTTT. Its protein is CASSPITSSGATDTQYF.

The chain combines TRBV7-8 with TRBJ2-5, with 7 bases that match TRBD1. Germline-derived CDR1 and CDR2 are SGHVS and FQNEAQ. Trimming took 1 base from V and 3 from J; bases not matched to a gene: 14. The CDR3 is made up of 18 amino acids. CDR3 bases: TGTGCCAGCAGCTTAGAGGTCGGGACAGTAAAAGTGAAAGAGACCCAGTACTTC. Its protein is CASSLEVGTVKVKETQYF. Filled out from reference TRBV7-8 and TRBJ2-5, the complete variable domain reads GAGVSQSPRYKVAKRGQDVALRCDPISGHVSLFWYQQALGQGPEFLTYFQNEAQLDKSGLPSDRFFAERPEGSVSTLKIQRTQQEDSAVYLCASSLEVGTVKVKETQYFGPGTRLLVL.

The rearrangement joins TRBV6-5 to TRBJ2-7; perhaps TRBD2 as D (7 bases). The length of the CDR3 is 14 residues. Germline values: CDR1 MNHEY, CDR2 SVGAGI. With 0 bases removed from V and 6 bases from J, the gap between germline ends came to 12 bases. The CDR3 DNA reads TGTGCCAGCAGTTACTCCGGGGGGCGTTTCGAGCAGTACTTC. Protein product: CASSYSGGRFEQYF.

With regard to this clone: The sample holds other DNA sequences that translate to the same CDR3. The chain combines TRBV6-6 with TRBJ1-6, with D perhaps TRBD1 (5 bases). V lost 7 bases and J lost 13, with 23 bases in between. This CDR3 contains 15 residues. Germline CDR1 reads MNHNY; CDR2 reads SVGAGI (reference sequence). The CDR3 is CASTHYWGDSSPLHF. The CDR3 coding sequence is TGTGCCAGCACCCATTATTGGGGGGATAGTTCCCCCCTCCACTTT.

The rearrangement joins TRBV7-9 to TRBJ1-5, with TRBD1 identical over 12 bases. The CDR3 loop spans 16 amino acids. The J segment lost 5 bases and the V segment lost 2 bases, leaving 4 bases of the junction unmatched. CDR1 SEHNR and CDR2 FQNEAQ come from the germline V gene (reference sequence). The chain's CDR3 is CASSLYGTGGDQPQHF. For the CDR3, the DNA is TGTGCCAGCAGCTTATACGGGACAGGGGGCGATCAGCCCCAGCATTTT.

The chain joins TRBV6-1 to TRBJ1-5, with 7 bases identical to TRBD1. Germline CDR1 reads MNHNS; CDR2 reads SASEGT. The CDR3 is 15 amino acids. V lost 6 bases and J lost 0; bases outside the gene matches: 5. CDR3 in DNA: TGTGCCAGCAGCGAGCAGGGGGGTAGCAATCAGCCCCAGCATTTT. It encodes CASSEQGGSNQPQHF.

The gene calls are TRBV7-2 and TRBJ2-1; 7 bases are shared with TRBD2. Germline V gene sequence: CDR1 SGHTA, CDR2 FQGNSA. V dropped 2 bases and J dropped 4; count of bases not matched to a gene: 5. The CDR3 sequence is 15 residues long. CDR3 coding DNA: TGTGCCAGCAGCTTAATTTCGGGGGGATACAATGAGCAGTTCTTC. Protein: CASSLISGGYNEQFF.

The J gene is TRBJ2-1, the V gene TRBV27, with D maybe TRBD2 (5 bases). V lost 0 bases and J 10 bases, leaving 13 bases between the germline ends. Germline assignment: CDR1 MNHEY and CDR2 SMNVEV (reference sequence). The CDR3 loop spans 14 amino acids. CDR3 region: CASSLSPVSGEQFF. The CDR3 bases are TGTGCCAGCAGTTTATCCCCGGTTTCGGGGGAGCAGTTCTTC.

This sequence joins TRBV6-1 and TRBJ2-7, with 12 bases lining up with TRBD2. Germline V gene lookup returns CDR1 MNHNS and CDR2 SASEGT. The CDR3 runs 15 residues. V shed 4 bases and J 1 base; nucleotides not matched to a gene: 2. CDR3 sequence (DNA): TGTGCCAGCAGTGCAGGACTAGCGGGGTCCTACGAGCAGTACTTC. Protein sequence: CASSAGLAGSYEQYF.

The chain combines TRBV28 with TRBJ1-5, with TRBD1 matching over 7 bases. The V gene end was trimmed by 5 bases and the J gene end by 4 bases; junction bases not matched to a gene: 26. This CDR3 is built from 21 residues. Germline V lookup: CDR1 MDHEN, CDR2 SYDVKM. CDR3 loop: CASSPSRGGTDSLVVNQPQHF. CDR3 sequence (DNA): TGTGCCAGCAGTCCTAGCCGCGGGGGGACAGATAGCCTGGTTGTTAATCAGCCCCAGCATTTT.